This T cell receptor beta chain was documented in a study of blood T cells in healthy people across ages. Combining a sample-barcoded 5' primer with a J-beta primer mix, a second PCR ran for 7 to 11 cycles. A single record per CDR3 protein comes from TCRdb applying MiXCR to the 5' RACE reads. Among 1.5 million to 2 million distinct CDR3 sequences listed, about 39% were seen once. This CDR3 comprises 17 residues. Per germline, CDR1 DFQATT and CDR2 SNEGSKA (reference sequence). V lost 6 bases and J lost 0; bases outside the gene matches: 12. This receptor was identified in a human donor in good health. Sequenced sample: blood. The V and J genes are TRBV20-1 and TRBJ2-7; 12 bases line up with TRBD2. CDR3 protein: CSAHSGTSGFSSYEQYF. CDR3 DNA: TGCAGTGCCCATTCCGGGACTAGCGGGTTCAGCTCCTACGAGCAGTACTTC.